A selection of T cell receptor beta chains follows, all from one sample in a study of cytomegalovirus exposure and HLA in healthy donors. Here immunoSEQ multiplex PCR was the method, and the copy in TCRdb shows in-frame clones only, minus some. The sample gives about 200,000 clones, more than 75% of which show up once; 5.5% to 7% is in the top ten. The material sequenced was PBMCs. Receptors originate from a woman aged 50 to 65 in good health and CMV-seropositive. Each CDR3 is given with its conserved first and last residue. A D gene is named only where the DNA matches it firmly. Where a row states a size, it is once, few, many or the class of an expanded clone; other rows omit it.

J gene	V gene	clone size	D gene	CDR3 DNA	CDR3 protein
TRBJ2-1	TRBV5-6	NA	TRBD1	TGTGCCTCCTTGGGGACAGGGTTTCCCGAGCAGTTCTTC	CASLGTGFPEQFF
TRBJ1-5	TRBV10-1	NA	NA	TGCGCCAGCAGTGGGGATCACAACAGGAGCCGCAATCAGCCCCAGCATTTT	CASSGDHNRSRNQPQHF
TRBJ2-3	TRBV30	NA	NA	TGTGCCTGGGACGACAGGAGAGATGCAGCGCAGTATTTT	CAWDDRRDAAQYF
TRBJ2-1	TRBV28	NA	TRBD2	TGTGCCAGCAGTTTACGATCTTGGGGCGGAGTAGCGGGAGGGCATGAGCAGTTCTTC	CASSLRSWGGVAGGHEQFF
TRBJ1-4	TRBV18	once	TRBD1	TGTGCCAGCTCACCCCCCGGGACAGCAAATGAAAAACTGTTTTTT	CASSPPGTANEKLFF
TRBJ2-1	TRBV6-1	once	NA	TGTGCCAGCAGTGAGCAGGCAGGGGGAGGTGAGCAGTTCTTC	CASSEQAGGGEQFF
TRBJ2-7	TRBV7-9	once	TRBD1	TGTGCCAGCAGCCAGGGACAGGGCACCTACGAGCAGTACTTC	CASSQGQGTYEQYF
TRBJ1-1	TRBV6-5	NA	NA	TGTGCCAGCCGAGAGAACACTGAAGCTTTCTTT	CASRENTEAFF
TRBJ1-2	TRBV30	NA	TRBD1	TGTGCCTGGAGTGTACGGGGGACAGGGGATGGCTACACCTTC	CAWSVRGTGDGYTF
TRBJ1-2	TRBV7-8	NA	TRBD1	TGTGCCAGCAGCCAATCGGGACAGGGGAACTATGGCTACACCTTC	CASSQSGQGNYGYTF
TRBJ1-5	TRBV19	NA	NA	TGTGCCAGTAGTATAGCGGGTGGGGCCCCGCGGCAGCCCCAGCATTTT	CASSIAGGAPRQPQHF
TRBJ1-1	TRBV6-6	NA	NA	TGTGCCAGCCAACGCAGGGGAGATACTGAAGCTTTCTTT	CASQRRGDTEAFF
TRBJ2-4	TRBV19	NA	NA	TGTGCCAGTACCAACGGGGGGCAAGCCAAAAACATTCAGTACTTC	CASTNGGQAKNIQYF
TRBJ1-5	TRBV6-1	NA	NA	TGTGCCAGCAGTGAAGCGCCAGGGAATGAGAATCAGCCCCAGCATTTT	CASSEAPGNENQPQHF
TRBJ2-3	TRBV27	NA	NA	TGTGCCAGCAGTTTTAGGGAACTAGCCTTAACTAGCACAGATACGCAGTATTTT	CASSFRELALTSTDTQYF
TRBJ2-3	TRBV5-5	few	TRBD2	TGTGCCAGCAGCCCGGGGGGGGTTACAGATACGCAGTATTTT	CASSPGGVTDTQYF
TRBJ1-2	TRBV28	NA	NA	TGTGCCAGCAGTTTATCCAGGGTCTATGGCTACACCTTC	CASSLSRVYGYTF
TRBJ1-6	TRBV6-5	NA	TRBD1	TGTGCCAGTATGACAGGGCGTAATTCACCCCTCCACTTT	CASMTGRNSPLHF
TRBJ1-1	TRBV28	NA	TRBD1	TGTGCCAGCCTCGCCCCCTGGGACAGGGTGAACACTGAAGCTTTCTTT	CASLAPWDRVNTEAFF
TRBJ2-7	TRBV6-5	NA	NA	TGTGCCAGCACCACGGGGGGCTTCCCCTACGAGCAGTACTTC	CASTTGGFPYEQYF
TRBJ1-1	TRBV10-3	NA	NA	TGTGCCATTACCGCGAACAGGGCAGTCACTAATGAAGCTTTCTTT	CAITANRAVTNEAFF
TRBJ1-3	TRBV28	NA	NA	TGTGCCAGCAGTTTCTCCGCAGGGGCTGGAAACACCATATATTTT	CASSFSAGAGNTIYF
TRBJ2-2	TRBV5-5	NA	NA	TGTGCCAGCAGCTTGGTACAGGGCCTTAACACCGGGGAGCTGTTTTTT	CASSLVQGLNTGELFF
TRBJ2-7	TRBV5-6	few	NA	TGTGCCAGCCAGGACATTGGTGGGTACGAGCAGTACTTC	CASQDIGGYEQYF
TRBJ2-1	TRBV2	NA	NA	TGTGCCAGCAGTGGCGCCCGCTACAATGAGCAGTTCTTC	CASSGARYNEQFF
TRBJ2-5	TRBV5-4	NA	TRBD2	TGTGCCAGCAGTTTACTAGGCGGGGGGGCCCGAGAGACCCAGTACTTC	CASSLLGGGARETQYF
TRBJ2-4	TRBV18	NA	TRBD1	TGTGCCAGCTCACCATGGGGACAGGTGAAAAACATTCAGTACTTC	CASSPWGQVKNIQYF
TRBJ2-7	TRBV28	NA	TRBD1	TGTGCCAGCGTAAGGGGGACAGCGCTAACCTACGAGCAGTACTTC	CASVRGTALTYEQYF
TRBJ2-7	TRBV5-8	NA	TRBD1	TGTGCCAGCAGCTTACATTCAGGGGGAGAGGGTTACGAGCAGTACTTC	CASSLHSGGEGYEQYF
TRBJ2-7	TRBV9	few	NA	TGTGCCAGCAGCGTAGATGCGGGACCTCGCTACGAGCAGTACTTC	CASSVDAGPRYEQYF
TRBJ2-7	TRBV27	NA	TRBD1	TGTGCCAGCAGACCAGCCCGTGGACAGGAAAGAGCTTCCTACGAGCAGTACTTC	CASRPARGQERASYEQYF
TRBJ2-2	TRBV5-1	NA	TRBD2	TGCGCCAGCAGCCCTAGCGGGGGGGCGGTTGCCACCGGGGAGCTGTTTTTT	CASSPSGGAVATGELFF
TRBJ1-4	TRBV27	NA	TRBD1	TGTGCCAGCAGTCTCCTGACAGGGGGGGAAAAACTGTTTTTT	CASSLLTGGEKLFF